This record covers a single T cell receptor (beta chain). This clonotype was recorded a few times. This clone's antigen is unknown. Base-call qualities are not available, and no considerably larger clone is one nucleotide away. The sample's treatment or condition label, decoded: live attenuated yellow fever vaccine strain. A standard Ficoll-Paque protocol was used to isolate PBMCs from peripheral blood. CD4 and CD8 T-cell fractions were isolated with Dynabeads CD4 and CD8 positive selection kits. RNA was extracted with TriZol from bulk PBMCs, CD4 and CD8 fractions, and dextramer-positive and dextramer-negative fractions. The data were taken from a study of T cells after yellow fever vaccination (dated by TCRdb to between 2017 and 2020). As for the study more broadly: The SMART-Seq v4 Ultra Low Input RNA kit was used to prepare libraries from fractions with low cell numbers. Bulk TCR alpha and beta repertoires were sequenced longitudinally to track T-cell clones before and after primary and booster YFV17D yellow fever vaccination. Two healthy male donors, one aged 18 to 30 and one aged 30 to 39 years, were included in the cohort. Blood was drawn at multiple timepoints before and after primary and secondary immunization, with bulk PBMC replicates and cell subsets isolated. Broad study findings and their caveats: The secondary T-cell response was found to be weaker but faster than the primary response, with a peak reached on day 5 rather than on day 15. Computational filtering was needed because FACS-sorted repertoires could contain abundant contaminating clonotypes from the bulk population. A small fraction of clonotypes showed up in both the CD4 and CD8 compartments, probably as a result of convergent recombination. Because only two donors were included in the study, the extent to which the findings can be generalized is limited. Most clones expanded after primary vaccination were re-detected after the booster (96% of CD4 and approximately 89% of CD8), suggesting broad memory maintenance.

TCR cDNA was synthesized by 5'RACE template switching, through which a universal primer site and unique molecular identifiers were introduced. cDNA synthesis was primed from both the TCR alpha and TCR beta constant segments. Two PCR steps were used to amplify libraries, with sample barcodes and sequencing adapters being added in the second step. Sequencing of libraries was performed on Illumina HiSeq 2500 (2x100 bp) or NovaSeq (2x150 bp). Concerning the study's data processing: Demultiplexing of reads and collapsing into UMI consensus sequences were performed with MIGEC, and V(D)J alignment was carried out with MiXCR. Using edgeR on replicate PBMC samples, clonotypes were called vaccine-responding if FDR was below 0.01 and the log2 fold change was above 5 up to day 15. Each bulk clonotype received a CD4 or CD8 identity based on whether the sequenced CD4 or CD8 repertoire contained that clonotype at higher abundance. The public sequencing data were trimmed at Q25 with fastp and processed into clonotypes with MiXCR by TCRdb, which kept only in-frame beta chains. Each CDR3 protein gets just one entry, which takes the most common genes and DNA from the rows behind it. These V and J calls rely on TCRdb rather than the paper's analysis. The sample includes 200,000 to 300,000 distinct CDR3 sequences, with less than 7.5% observed a single time. The ten largest clonotypes hold more than 0.85% of the sample.

The CDR3 spans 13 residues, from the cysteine through the phenylalanine. CDR3 DNA only is kept here, 39 bases in frame from base 1. For CDR1 and CDR2, the germline V gene (reference sequence) lists SEHNR and FQNEAQ. V and J lose 1 base and 8 bases, and a span of 11 bases separates them. The V gene is TRBV7-9 and the J gene is TRBJ1-2; TRBD1 is possibly the D segment (5 matching bases). This clonotype was obtained from a man younger than 45 who received the YFV17D yellow fever vaccine. The sample here was CD4+ T cells sorted from PBMCs, taken on the day of the yellow fever booster vaccination. Here is the DNA: TGTGCCAGCAGCTTAGAGTTCCAGGGAGGCTACACCTTC. Protein translation: CASSLEFQGGYTF.